This T cell receptor beta chain was found in a study of T cells in Graves' hyperthyroidism and ophthalmopathy. Amplification yielded TCR beta CDR3 regions, with RNA transcripts as the source. The HTBI primer set was used in a first-round RT-PCR of the TCR CDR3. TCRdb processed the multiplex PCR reads anew with MiXCR; each CDR3 protein has one entry. Found here are about 640,000 distinct CDR3 sequences, roughly 20% of them singletons; the top ten hold about 35%. This clonotype was counted only a few times. CDR1 and CDR2 (germline): SGHRS, YFSETQ. This CDR3 spans 14 amino acids. The V and J ends lost 0 bases and 3 bases respectively, with 10 bases between them.

This TCR derives from a man aged 25-45 years with Graves' ophthalmopathy. The chain couples TRBV5-1 to TRBJ2-7, with a tentative D call TRBD1 (5 bases). Sample: blood. CDR3 sequence (DNA): TGCGCCAGCAGCTTGGGACAGCCATACTACGAGCAGTACTTC. Translated: CASSLGQPYYEQYF.